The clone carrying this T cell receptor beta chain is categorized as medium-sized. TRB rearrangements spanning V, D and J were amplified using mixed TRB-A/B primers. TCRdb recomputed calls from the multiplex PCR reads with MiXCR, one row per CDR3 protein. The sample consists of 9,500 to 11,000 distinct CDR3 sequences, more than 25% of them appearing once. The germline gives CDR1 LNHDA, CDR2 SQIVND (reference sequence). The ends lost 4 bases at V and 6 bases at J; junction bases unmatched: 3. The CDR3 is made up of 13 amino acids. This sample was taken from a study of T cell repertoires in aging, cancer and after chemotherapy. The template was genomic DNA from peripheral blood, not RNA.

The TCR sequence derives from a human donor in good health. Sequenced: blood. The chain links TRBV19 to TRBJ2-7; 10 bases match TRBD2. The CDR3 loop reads CASSTSGSGEQYF. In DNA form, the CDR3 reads TGTGCCAGTAGTACTAGCGGGAGTGGCGAGCAGTACTTC.